Below are 12 T cell receptor beta chains sequenced from a single sample in a study of Graves' ophthalmopathy and Graves' hyperthyroidism. Amplification from RNA transcripts yielded the TCR beta CDR3 regions. Scientists carried out first-round RT-PCR using HTBI primers and then a second-round multiplex PCR. TCRdb re-analysed the multiplex PCR reads in MiXCR, keeping a single row per CDR3 protein. The sample gives 350,000 to 450,000 distinct CDR3 sequences, roughly 18% of which show up once; roughly 1.5% is in the top ten. Sequencing used peripheral blood. The receptor source for this set is a woman aged 18-35 years with Graves' ophthalmopathy.

At least ten counts were recorded for this clonotype. This chain connects TRBV6-5 to TRBJ2-7, with D perhaps matching TRBD1 (5 bases). Trimming cost V 2 bases and J 2 bases, with 10 bases left between them. The germline gives CDR1 MNHEY, CDR2 SVGAGI. This CDR3 comprises 14 residues. The CDR3 loop reads CASSYGWGTYEQYF. As DNA, the CDR3 is TGTGCCAGCAGTTACGGGTGGGGCACCTACGAGCAGTACTTC.

The chain joins TRBV6-1 to TRBJ2-7; D might be TRBD1 (6 bases). The CDR3 runs 14 residues. Germline V gene data show CDR1 as MNHNS and CDR2 as SASEGT. The V end lost 2 bases, the J end lost 3 bases, and 11 bases lay between the germline ends. In nucleotides, the CDR3 is TGTGCCAGCAGTGAACCTAGGGGGATCTACGAGCAGTACTTC. It codes for CASSEPRGIYEQYF.

This clonotype occurred many times. CDR3 residues: CSGELAEKETQYF. CDR3 nucleotides: TGCAGTGGGGAACTAGCGGAGAAAGAGACCCAGTACTTC. V is TRBV20-1 and J is TRBJ2-5, with 8 bases identical to TRBD2. CDR3 length: 13 amino acids. From germline, CDR1 is DFQATT and CDR2 SNEGSKA (reference sequence). V was clipped by 7 bases and J by 3 bases; unmatched bases: 7.

V and J are TRBV28 and TRBJ1-5; D not certain. The CDR3 totals 14 residues. CDR1 is MDHEN and CDR2 is SYDVKM in the germline V gene. V was pared by 6 bases and J by 6 bases, with 15 bases between. The CDR3 DNA sequence: TGTGCCAGCAGCCCAACCGCGTACGGTCAGCCCCAGCATTTT. This translates into CASSPTAYGQPQHF.

This clonotype was observed at least ten times. V usage is TRBV7-2 and J usage is TRBJ2-7, with a possible D match to TRBD2 (7 bases). Germline CDR1 is SGHTA and CDR2 is FQGNSA. Trimming left V 6 bases short and J 3 bases short, with 15 bases between. The CDR3 is 14 amino acids. CDR3 sequence (DNA): TGTGCCAGCAGGGGGGGGCCTGGGTACTACGAGCAGTACTTC. Protein: CASRGGPGYYEQYF.

There are many counts of this clonotype. The J gene is TRBJ2-7, the V gene TRBV28; tentatively, D is TRBD1 (7 bases). This CDR3 region has 15 residues. The V and J ends lost 4 bases and 1 base respectively, with 14 bases between them. Germline-derived CDR1 and CDR2 are MDHEN and SYDVKM. The CDR3 coding sequence is TGTGCCAGCAGTTCACCGGGGGACAGTTCCTACGAGCAGTACTTC. Its translation is CASSSPGDSSYEQYF.

This clonotype appeared many times. J is TRBJ1-2 and V is TRBV5-6; 9 nucleotides agree with TRBD1. Germline V gene lookup returns CDR1 SGHDT and CDR2 YYEEEE. The length of the CDR3 is 13 residues. V dropped 4 bases and J dropped 4; count of bases not matched to a gene: 2. In DNA, the CDR3 is TGTGCCAGCAGCGAGACAGGGGGCTATGGCTACACCTTC. Its translation: CASSETGGYGYTF.

In this sample, this clonotype turned up many times. The rearrangement uses TRBV7-2 and TRBJ2-5; weak D call: TRBD1 (6 bases). This CDR3 region has 14 residues. Between the trimmed V and J ends, which lost 5 bases and 4 bases, there was a span of 14 bases. Germline-derived CDR1 and CDR2 are SGHTA and FQGNSA. The DNA of the CDR3 is TGTGCCAGCAGCCCGGACAGTTTGGGAGAGACCCAGTACTTC. As protein: CASSPDSLGETQYF.

This clonotype has at least ten counts. The V call is TRBV19, the J call TRBJ1-5; no clear D gene. Germline values: CDR1 LNHDA, CDR2 SQIVND (reference sequence). The CDR3 is made up of 14 amino acids. Trimming left V 10 bases short and J 0 bases short, with 13 bases between. DNA for the CDR3: TGTGCCACCACACAGTTTAATAGCAATCAGCCCCAGCATTTT. Amino acids: CATTQFNSNQPQHF.

This sequence joins TRBV6-2 or TRBV6-3 and TRBJ1-2; unclear D gene. Per the germline V gene, CDR1 is MNHEY and CDR2 is SVGEGT. Trimming cost V 4 bases and J 2 bases, with 14 bases left between them. The CDR3 runs 15 residues. The CDR3 DNA reads TGTGCCAGCAGTTCCGCGCGGGGAGGAAACTATGGCTACACCTTC. It codes for CASSSARGGNYGYTF.

This clonotype has ten or more counts. The chain is built from TRBV19 and TRBJ1-2; TRBD1 matches at 8 bases. Germline-derived CDR1 and CDR2 are LNHDA and SQIVND (reference sequence). CDR3 size: 14 residues. J was trimmed by 6 bases and V by 0 bases; bases with no gene match: 3. CDR3 nucleotide sequence: TGTGCCAGTAGTATAGAGGACAGGGCGGATGGCTACACCTTC. Amino acids: CASSIEDRADGYTF.

This clonotype has at least ten counts. The chain links TRBV28 to TRBJ2-2; 10 positions match TRBD2. V was clipped by 2 bases and J by 1 base; unmatched bases: 13. The CDR3 has 20 residues. Germline CDR1 and CDR2: MDHEN and SYDVKM. CDR3 sequence: CASSLISNLAGEGNTGELFF. As DNA, the CDR3 is TGTGCCAGCAGTTTAATCTCGAACCTAGCGGGGGAAGGGAACACCGGGGAGCTGTTTTTT.